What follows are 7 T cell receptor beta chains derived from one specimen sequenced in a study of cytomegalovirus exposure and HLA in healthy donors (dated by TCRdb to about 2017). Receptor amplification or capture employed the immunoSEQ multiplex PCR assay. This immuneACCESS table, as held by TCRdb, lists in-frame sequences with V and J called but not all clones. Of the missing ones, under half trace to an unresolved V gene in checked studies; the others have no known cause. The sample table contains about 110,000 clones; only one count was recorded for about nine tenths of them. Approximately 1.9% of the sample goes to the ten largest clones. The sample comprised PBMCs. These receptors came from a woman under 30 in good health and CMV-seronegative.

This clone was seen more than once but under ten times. The CDR3 is CASSSKTGAGELFF. The CDR3 DNA reads as TGTGCCAGCAGCTCGAAGACAGGGGCCGGGGAGCTGTTTTTT. V and J are TRBV7-3 and TRBJ2-2; 8 positions match TRBD1. The CDR3 loop spans 14 amino acids. The trim removed 4 bases at V and 6 bases at J, leaving 4 bases unmatched. Germline loops: CDR1 SGHTA, CDR2 FQGTGA.

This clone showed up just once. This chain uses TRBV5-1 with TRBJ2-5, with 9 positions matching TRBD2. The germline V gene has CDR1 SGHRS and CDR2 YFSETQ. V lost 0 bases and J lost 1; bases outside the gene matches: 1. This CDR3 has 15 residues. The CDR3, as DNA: TGCGCCAGCAGCTTGGGGACTAGCGCCCAAGAGACCCAGTACTTC. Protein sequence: CASSLGTSAQETQYF.

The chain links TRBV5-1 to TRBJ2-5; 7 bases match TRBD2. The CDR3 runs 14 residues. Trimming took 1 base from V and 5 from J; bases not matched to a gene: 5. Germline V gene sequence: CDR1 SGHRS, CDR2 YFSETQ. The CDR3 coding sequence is TGCGCCAGCAGCTTGAACGGGAGGAGGGAGACCCAGTACTTC. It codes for CASSLNGRRETQYF.

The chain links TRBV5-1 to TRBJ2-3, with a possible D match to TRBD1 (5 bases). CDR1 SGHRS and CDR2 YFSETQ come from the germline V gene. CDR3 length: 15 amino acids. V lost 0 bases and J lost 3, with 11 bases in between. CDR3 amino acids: CASSLAGALTDTQYF. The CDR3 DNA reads TGCGCCAGCAGCTTGGCTGGGGCATTGACAGATACGCAGTATTTT.

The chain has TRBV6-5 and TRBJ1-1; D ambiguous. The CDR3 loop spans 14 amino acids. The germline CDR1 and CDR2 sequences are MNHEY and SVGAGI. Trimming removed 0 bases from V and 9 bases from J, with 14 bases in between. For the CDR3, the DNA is TGTGCCAGCAGTTACTCGAGAGGTCGTAGTAAAGCTTTCTTT. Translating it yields CASSYSRGRSKAFF.

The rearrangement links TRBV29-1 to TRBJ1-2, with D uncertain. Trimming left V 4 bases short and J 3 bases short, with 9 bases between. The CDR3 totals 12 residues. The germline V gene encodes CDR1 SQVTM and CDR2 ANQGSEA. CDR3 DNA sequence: TGCAGCGTTGGAGGTAGAGACTATGGCTACACCTTC. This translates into CSVGGRDYGYTF.

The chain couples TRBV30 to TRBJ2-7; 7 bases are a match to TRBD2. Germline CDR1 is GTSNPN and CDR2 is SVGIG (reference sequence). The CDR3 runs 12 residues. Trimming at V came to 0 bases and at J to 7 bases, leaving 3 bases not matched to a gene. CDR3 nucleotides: TGTGCCTGGAGTGTGGGAGGGTGGGAGCAGTACTTC. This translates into CAWSVGGWEQYF. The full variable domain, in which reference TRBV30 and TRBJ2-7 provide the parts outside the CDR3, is SQTIHQWPATLVQPVGSPLSLECTVEGTSNPNLYWYRQAAGRGLQLLFYSVGIGQISSEVPQNLSASRPQDRQFILSSKKLLLSDSGFYLCAWSVGGWEQYFGPGTRLTVT.